This record concerns one T cell receptor (beta chain) sequence. Its antigen remains unidentified. Germline values: CDR1 MNHEY, CDR2 SVGAGI. This CDR3 has 13 amino acids. Trimming shortened V by 2 bases and J by 6 bases, and 10 bases separated the two germline ends. This sample was included in a study of cytomegalovirus exposure and HLA in healthy donors. Study-wide results and caveats: Researchers counted roughly 150 TCR beta chains as cytomegalovirus-associated. Reported results showed that the classifier diagnosed cytomegalovirus status with high specificity and sensitivity. CMV antigen specificity was confirmed in vitro for three CMV-associated chains.

Assay used: immunoSEQ multiplex PCR; TCRdb lists only in-frame clones, some missing. This table has 160,000 or so clones, about four fifths appearing once. This chain uses TRBV6-5 with TRBJ1-2; D is unresolved. The TCR originated in a young man in good health and CMV-seropositive. Sequencing was done on a sample of PBMCs. CDR3 bases: TGTGCCAGCAGTTACAAGGCCGCGGATGGCTACACCTTC. It translates to CASSYKAADGYTF.